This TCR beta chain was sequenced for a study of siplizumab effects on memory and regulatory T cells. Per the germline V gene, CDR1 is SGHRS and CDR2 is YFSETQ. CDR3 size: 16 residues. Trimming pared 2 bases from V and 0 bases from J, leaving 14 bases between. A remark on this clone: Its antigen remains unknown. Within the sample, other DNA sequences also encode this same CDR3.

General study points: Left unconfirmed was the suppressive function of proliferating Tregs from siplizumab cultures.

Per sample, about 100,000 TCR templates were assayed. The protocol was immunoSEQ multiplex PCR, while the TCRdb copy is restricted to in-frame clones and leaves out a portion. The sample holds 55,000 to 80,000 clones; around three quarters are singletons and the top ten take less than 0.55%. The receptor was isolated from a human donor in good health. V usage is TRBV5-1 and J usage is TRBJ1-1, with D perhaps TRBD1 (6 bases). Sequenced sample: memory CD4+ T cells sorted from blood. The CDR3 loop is CASSFSGGALNTEAFF. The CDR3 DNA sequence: TGCGCCAGCAGCTTCTCCGGGGGCGCCTTGAACACTGAAGCTTTCTTT.